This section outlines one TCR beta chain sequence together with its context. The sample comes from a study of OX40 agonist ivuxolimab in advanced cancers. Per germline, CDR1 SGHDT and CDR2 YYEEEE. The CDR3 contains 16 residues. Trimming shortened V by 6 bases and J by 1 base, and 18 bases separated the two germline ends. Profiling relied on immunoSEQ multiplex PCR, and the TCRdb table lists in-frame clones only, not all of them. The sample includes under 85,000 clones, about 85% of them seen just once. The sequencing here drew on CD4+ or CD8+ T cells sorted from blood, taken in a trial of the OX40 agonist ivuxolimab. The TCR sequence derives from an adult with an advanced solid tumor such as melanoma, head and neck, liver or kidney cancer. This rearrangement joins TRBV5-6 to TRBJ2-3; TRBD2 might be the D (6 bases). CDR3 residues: CASNGRKRGGTDTQYF. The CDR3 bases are TGTGCCAGCAATGGAAGGAAACGCGGGGGCACAGATACGCAGTATTTT.